Below, 28 T cell receptor beta chains from the same sample are listed, as sequenced in a study of blood T cell repertoires in COVID-19. This table comes from immunoSEQ multiplex PCR, and its TCRdb copy is limited to in-frame clones, with some not included. The sample lists 68,000 or so clones, more than 70% occurring once. The sequenced material came from peripheral blood. The receptors come from a man aged 50 or older with acute or convalescent COVID-19.

The rearrangement uses TRBV18 and TRBJ1-1; the D gene is possibly TRBD1 (6 bases). There are 13 residues in the CDR3. Deletions cut 6 bases from V and 1 base from J, with 9 bases between. Germline V CDR1 and CDR2: KGHSH, LQKENI. The CDR3 nucleotides are TGTGCCAGCTCGGGGACACCGAACACTGAAGCTTTCTTT. It encodes CASSGTPNTEAFF.

V is TRBV9 and J is TRBJ2-7; maybe TRBD2 (5 bases). The CDR3 length is 14 residues. Trimming cost V 4 bases and J 2 bases, with 13 bases left between them. Germline CDR1 reads SGDLS; CDR2 reads YYNGEE. CDR3 coding DNA: TGTGCCAGCAGCCCCGGTTTCGGGGCCTACGAGCAGTACTTC. Amino acids: CASSPGFGAYEQYF.

This chain uses TRBV15 with TRBJ2-7, with TRBD2 matching 9 bases. V lost 3 bases to trimming and J lost 4 bases; unmatched junction nucleotides: 7. The CDR3 spans 15 residues. Germline V lookup: CDR1 LNHNV, CDR2 YYDKDF (reference sequence). CDR3 residues: CATSRGSAGGYEQYF. The DNA for the CDR3 is TGTGCCACCAGCAGGGGTTCGGCGGGAGGGTACGAGCAGTACTTC. Drawing the rest from reference TRBV15 and TRBJ2-7, the complete variable domain is DAMVIQNPRYQVTQFGKPVTLSCSQTLNHNVMYWYQQKSSQAPKLLFHYYDKDFNNEADTPDNFQSRRPNTSFCFLDIRSPGLGDTAMYLCATSRGSAGGYEQYFGPGTRLTVT.

The V gene is TRBV19, the J gene TRBJ2-6; 7 positions agree with TRBD1. The trim removed 6 bases at V and 4 bases at J, leaving 6 bases unmatched. The CDR3 is 15 amino acids. CDR1 and CDR2 from the germline V gene are LNHDA and SQIVND (reference sequence). CDR3 region: CASSLQGTGANVLTF. CDR3 DNA: TGTGCCAGTAGCCTACAGGGGACGGGGGCCAACGTCCTGACTTTC.

The chain employs TRBV18 and TRBJ2-3; D gene uncertain. Looked up from germline, CDR1 is KGHSH and CDR2 is LQKENI. V shed 6 bases and J shed 6 bases, with 16 bases lying between them. The CDR3 sequence is 14 residues long. DNA for the CDR3: TGTGCCAGCTCGATTAGGAGTCTTACGGATACGCAGTATTTT. Translation gives CASSIRSLTDTQYF.

This clone was found once. V gene TRBV11-2 combines with J gene TRBJ2-1; a weak D match, TRBD2 (6 bases). With 4 bases removed from V and 2 bases from J, the gap between germline ends came to 12 bases. This CDR3 has 15 amino acids. Germline assignment: CDR1 SGHAT and CDR2 FQNNGV. The CDR3 loop reads CASSSDYSTYNEQFF. In nucleotides, the CDR3 is TGTGCCAGCAGCTCGGACTACTCCACCTACAATGAGCAGTTCTTC.

In this sample, this clone turned up once. V usage is TRBV5-5 and J usage is TRBJ1-4; D perhaps matches TRBD1 (6 bases). The CDR3 runs 15 residues. Germline V lookup: CDR1 SGHKS, CDR2 YYEKEE (reference sequence). V lost 2 bases and J 5 bases, leaving 13 bases between the germline ends. CDR3 sequence (DNA): TGTGCCAGCAGCTTTAGGTTTCAGGGGAATGAAAAACTGTTTTTT. This encodes CASSFRFQGNEKLFF.

The rearrangement links TRBV9 to TRBJ2-1, with 9 bases that match TRBD2. J gave up 6 bases and V 4 bases, and 5 bases lay outside the gene matches. This CDR3 spans 14 amino acids. Per the germline V gene, CDR1 is SGDLS and CDR2 is YYNGEE. CDR3 sequence reads: CASSPGTSSNEQFF. The CDR3 region has the DNA TGTGCCAGCAGCCCAGGGACTAGCAGCAATGAGCAGTTCTTC. Full variable domain (rest looked up from reference TRBV9 and TRBJ2-1): DSGVTQTPKHLITATGQRVTLRCSPRSGDLSVYWYQQSLDQGLQFLIQYYNGEERAKGNILERFSAQQFPDLHSELNLSSLELGDSALYFCASSPGTSSNEQFFGPGTRLTVL.

The chain links TRBV27 to TRBJ2-5; 13 bases map to TRBD2. The CDR3 consists of 19 residues. CDR1 and CDR2 (germline): MNHEY, SMNVEV (reference sequence). The V gene end was trimmed by 1 base and the J gene end by 4 bases; junction bases not matched to a gene: 12. CDR3 sequence (DNA): TGTGCCAGCAGTTTATACGGGACTAGCGGGGAACTCCGGTCAGAGACCCAGTACTTC. Its translation: CASSLYGTSGELRSETQYF.

This sequence joins TRBV28 and TRBJ1-4, with D possibly TRBD1 on 6 matching bases. Germline V gene lookup returns CDR1 MDHEN and CDR2 SYDVKM. V was shortened by 4 bases and J by 6 bases, with 9 bases between the two germline ends. The CDR3 is made up of 13 amino acids. CDR3 nucleotides: TGTGCCAGCAGTTCAGGGGTGGATGAAAAACTGTTTTTT. Its translation: CASSSGVDEKLFF.

The chain is built from TRBV19 and TRBJ1-1; possible D gene TRBD1, 6 bases. Germline V CDR1 and CDR2: LNHDA, SQIVND (reference sequence). With 0 bases removed from V and 3 bases from J, the gap between germline ends came to 11 bases. The CDR3 has 15 amino acids. DNA of the CDR3: TGTGCCAGTAGTATAGATTATTCAGGGGACACTGAAGCTTTCTTT. Amino acids: CASSIDYSGDTEAFF.

V usage is TRBV9 and J usage is TRBJ1-1; D may be TRBD1 (6 bases). The CDR3 spans 16 residues. The germline V and J ends were trimmed by 4 bases and 4 bases, with 20 bases remaining between them. Germline V gives CDR1 SGDLS, CDR2 YYNGEE. CDR3 protein: CASSPYLRGRATEAFF. The CDR3 coding sequence is TGTGCCAGCAGCCCATACCTGCGGGGGCGGGCCACTGAAGCTTTCTTT.

The rearrangement uses TRBV3-1 (or the pseudogene TRBV3-2) and TRBJ1-4; tentatively, D is TRBD1 (6 bases). Trimming removed 0 bases at V and 0 bases at J, with 8 bases between. This CDR3 is 16 amino acids long. Germline V gene sequence: CDR1 LGHDT, CDR2 YNNKEL (reference sequence). The DNA of the CDR3 is TGTGCCAGCAGCCAAGACCCAGGGGCAACTAATGAAAAACTGTTTTTT. Translating it yields CASSQDPGATNEKLFF.

The CDR3 reads CASSPTAGGLSNTGELFF. The CDR3 region has the DNA TGTGCCAGCAGCCCAACAGCGGGAGGGCTTTCGAACACCGGGGAGCTGTTTTTT. The chain carries TRBV9 and TRBJ2-2; 10 bases agree with TRBD2. The CDR3 is 18 amino acids. CDR1 is SGDLS and CDR2 is YYNGEE in the germline V gene. V shed 4 bases and J 0 bases; nucleotides not matched to a gene: 9. The full variable domain, its missing parts supplied by reference TRBV9 and TRBJ2-2, is DSGVTQTPKHLITATGQRVTLRCSPRSGDLSVYWYQQSLDQGLQFLIQYYNGEERAKGNILERFSAQQFPDLHSELNLSSLELGDSALYFCASSPTAGGLSNTGELFFGEGSRLTVL.

This sequence joins TRBV30 and TRBJ2-5, with TRBD1 as a possible D gene (5 bases). Looked up from germline, CDR1 is GTSNPN and CDR2 is SVGIG (reference sequence). CDR3 size: 12 residues. V dropped 2 bases and J dropped 4 bases, with 8 bases sitting between them. This CDR3 reads CAWSRGAETQYF. Here the CDR3 DNA reads TGTGCCTGGAGTCGTGGGGCAGAGACCCAGTACTTC.

V usage is TRBV29-1 and J usage is TRBJ2-7; 7 nucleotides line up with TRBD1. The CDR3 covers 15 residues. Germline lookup yields CDR1 SQVTM and CDR2 ANQGSEA. V trimming: 0 bases; J trimming: 3 bases; junction bases outside the gene matches: 8. The CDR3 loop reads CSVEDDGTEGYEQYF. DNA for the CDR3: TGCAGCGTTGAAGACGACGGGACAGAGGGCTACGAGCAGTACTTC.

The rearrangement joins TRBV13 to TRBJ1-2, with TRBD1 identical over 7 bases. The V gene's germline CDR1 is PRHDT and CDR2 FYEKMQ (reference sequence). This CDR3 spans 15 amino acids. The trim removed 5 bases at V and 4 bases at J, leaving 10 bases unmatched. The CDR3 nucleotides are TGTGCCAGCAGCGCACCCGGCAGGGGGTCCTATGGCTACACCTTC. It specifies CASSAPGRGSYGYTF. Drawing the rest from reference TRBV13 and TRBJ1-2, the complete variable domain is AAGVIQSPRHLIKEKRETATLKCYPIPRHDTVYWYQQGPGQDPQFLISFYEKMQSDKGSIPDRFSAQQFSDYHSELNMSSLELGDSALYFCASSAPGRGSYGYTFGSGTRLTVV.

The chain links TRBV2 to TRBJ1-1, with unresolved D. The length of the CDR3 is 11 residues. Germline V CDR1 and CDR2: SNHLY, FYNNEI. The V end was cut by 3 bases, the J end by 13 bases, with 12 bases between. For the CDR3, the DNA is TGTGCCAGCAGTGACGGGCCGCGGGTTTTCTTT. Translating gives CASSDGPRVFF.

The V gene is TRBV5-1, the J gene TRBJ1-1; D is perhaps TRBD1 (5 bases). Between the trimmed V and J ends, which lost 0 bases and 3 bases, there was a span of 9 bases. This CDR3 contains 14 residues. From germline, CDR1 is SGHRS and CDR2 YFSETQ. The CDR3 DNA follows: TGCGCCAGCAGCTTGGGCGGGGGAGACACTGAAGCTTTCTTT. This gives the protein CASSLGGGDTEAFF.

This chain connects TRBV14 to TRBJ2-1; 12 positions agree with TRBD2. Trimming at V came to 0 bases and at J to 13 bases, leaving 4 bases not matched to a gene. Germline CDR1 SGHDN, CDR2 FVKESK. This CDR3 comprises 14 residues. CDR3 in amino acids: CASSQDRTSGTQFF. In nucleotides, the CDR3 is TGTGCCAGCAGCCAAGATCGGACTAGCGGGACCCAGTTCTTC.

The chain has TRBV6-5 and TRBJ1-3; the D is unclear. The CDR3 runs to 15 residues. Germline CDR1 and CDR2: MNHEY and SVGAGI. The V and J ends lost 6 bases and 2 bases respectively, with 14 bases between them. The DNA for the CDR3 is TGTGCCAGCAGCAAGACTCGCGGAACTGGAAACACCATATATTTT. Its translation is CASSKTRGTGNTIYF.

V usage is TRBV4-1 and J usage is TRBJ1-5, with D hard to call. The CDR3 runs to 14 residues. V lost 1 base and J lost 2, with 6 bases in between. CDR1 and CDR2 (germline): MGHRA, YSYEKL. CDR3 in amino acids: CASSQGPGNQPQHF. In DNA, the CDR3 is TGCGCCAGCAGCCAAGGTCCTGGCAATCAGCCCCAGCATTTT.

V gene TRBV19 combines with J gene TRBJ1-5, with 8 bases matching TRBD1. V trimming: 5 bases; J trimming: 6 bases; junction bases outside the gene matches: 9. The CDR3 covers 15 residues. Germline V gene lookup returns CDR1 LNHDA and CDR2 SQIVND (reference sequence). DNA for the CDR3: TGTGCCAGTAGTCCTATGGGCAGGGGGCCTCAGCCCCAGCATTTT. Amino acids: CASSPMGRGPQPQHF.

This clone was seen only once. The rearrangement uses TRBV12-3 or TRBV12-4 and TRBJ2-7, with TRBD1 identical over 7 bases. Trimming removed 3 bases from V and 3 bases from J; junction bases left unmatched: 2. The CDR3 extends over 13 amino acids. This chain's CDR3 is CASSFGQVYEQYF. The CDR3 nucleotides read TGTGCCAGCAGTTTTGGACAGGTCTACGAGCAGTACTTC.

The J gene is TRBJ2-2, the V gene TRBV7-3; 9 bases are shared with TRBD1. Germline CDR1 is SGHTA and CDR2 is FQGTGA. This CDR3 contains 16 residues. After removal of 0 bases from V and 6 bases from J, the junction contained 5 bases not matched to a gene. In nucleotides, the CDR3 is TGTGCCAGCAGCTTAACCGGGACAGGGTTAGCCGGGGAGCTGTTTTTT. This gives the protein CASSLTGTGLAGELFF.

The rearrangement uses TRBV4-1 and TRBJ1-3; 7 bases are shared with TRBD1. Trimming took 6 bases from V and 4 from J; bases not matched to a gene: 12. The CDR3 extends over 16 amino acids. Germline lookup yields CDR1 MGHRA and CDR2 YSYEKL. The CDR3 protein is CASSRAHRGAGNTIYF. DNA for the CDR3: TGCGCCAGCAGTCGAGCACACAGGGGTGCAGGAAACACCATATATTTT.

The chain links TRBV19 to TRBJ1-3; perhaps TRBD1 as D (5 bases). The V gene's germline CDR1 is LNHDA and CDR2 SQIVND (reference sequence). Trimming removed 8 bases from V and 2 bases from J, with 7 bases in between. The CDR3 totals 12 residues. The CDR3 loop is CASRQPGNTIYF. The CDR3, as DNA: TGTGCCAGTCGACAGCCTGGAAACACCATATATTTT.

This clone was seen a handful of times. The rearrangement joins TRBV27 to TRBJ1-1, with D unresolved. CDR3 length equals 11 residues. Trimming left V 4 bases short and J 6 bases short, with 6 bases between. Germline values: CDR1 MNHEY, CDR2 SMNVEV (reference sequence). DNA of the CDR3: TGTGCCAGCAGTTACAGAGCTGAAGCTTTCTTT. Its protein product is CASSYRAEAFF.